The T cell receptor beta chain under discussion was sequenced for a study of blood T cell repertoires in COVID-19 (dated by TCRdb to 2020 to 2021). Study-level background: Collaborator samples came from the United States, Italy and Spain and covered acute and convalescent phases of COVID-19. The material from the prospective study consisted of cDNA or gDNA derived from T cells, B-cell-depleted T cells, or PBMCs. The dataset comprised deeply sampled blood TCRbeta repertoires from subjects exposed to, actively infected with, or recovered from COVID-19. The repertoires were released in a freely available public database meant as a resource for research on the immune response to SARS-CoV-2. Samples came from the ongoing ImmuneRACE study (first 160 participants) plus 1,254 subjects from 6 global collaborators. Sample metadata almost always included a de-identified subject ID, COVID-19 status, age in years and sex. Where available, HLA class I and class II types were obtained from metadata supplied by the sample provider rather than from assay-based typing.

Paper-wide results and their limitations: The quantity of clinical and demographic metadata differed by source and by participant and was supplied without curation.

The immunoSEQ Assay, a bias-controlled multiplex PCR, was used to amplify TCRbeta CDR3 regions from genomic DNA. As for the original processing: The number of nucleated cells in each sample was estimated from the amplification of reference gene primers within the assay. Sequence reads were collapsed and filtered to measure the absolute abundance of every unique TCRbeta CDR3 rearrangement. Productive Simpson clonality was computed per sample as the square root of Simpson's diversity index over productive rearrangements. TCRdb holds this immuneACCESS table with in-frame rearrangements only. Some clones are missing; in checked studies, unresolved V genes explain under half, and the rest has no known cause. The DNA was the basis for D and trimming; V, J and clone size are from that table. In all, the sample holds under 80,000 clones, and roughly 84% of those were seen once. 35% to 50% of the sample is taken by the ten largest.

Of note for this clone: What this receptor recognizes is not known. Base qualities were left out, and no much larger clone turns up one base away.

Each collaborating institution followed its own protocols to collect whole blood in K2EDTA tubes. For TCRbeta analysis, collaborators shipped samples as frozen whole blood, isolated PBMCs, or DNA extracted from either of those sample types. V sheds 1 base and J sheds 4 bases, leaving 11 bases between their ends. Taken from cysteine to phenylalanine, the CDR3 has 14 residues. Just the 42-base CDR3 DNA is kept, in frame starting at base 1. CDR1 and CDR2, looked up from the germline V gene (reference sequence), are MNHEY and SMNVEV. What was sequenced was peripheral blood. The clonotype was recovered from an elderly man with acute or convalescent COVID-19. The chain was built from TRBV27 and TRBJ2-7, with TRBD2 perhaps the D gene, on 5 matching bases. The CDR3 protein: CASSLFSGTYEQYF. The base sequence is TGTGCCAGCAGTTTATTTTCGGGAACATACGAGCAGTACTTC.